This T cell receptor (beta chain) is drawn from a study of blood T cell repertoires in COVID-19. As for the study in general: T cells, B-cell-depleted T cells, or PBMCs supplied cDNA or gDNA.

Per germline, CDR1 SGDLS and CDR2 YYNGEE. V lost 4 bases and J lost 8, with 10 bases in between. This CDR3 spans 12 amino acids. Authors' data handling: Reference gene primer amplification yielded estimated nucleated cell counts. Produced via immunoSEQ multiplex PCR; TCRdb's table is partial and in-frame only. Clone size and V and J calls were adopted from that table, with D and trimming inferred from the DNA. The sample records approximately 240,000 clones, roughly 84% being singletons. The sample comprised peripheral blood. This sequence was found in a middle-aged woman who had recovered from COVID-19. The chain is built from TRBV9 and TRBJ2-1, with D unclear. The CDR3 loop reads CASSYNLDEQFF. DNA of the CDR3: TGTGCCAGCAGCTATAATTTAGATGAGCAGTTCTTC. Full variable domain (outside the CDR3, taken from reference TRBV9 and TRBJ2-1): DSGVTQTPKHLITATGQRVTLRCSPRSGDLSVYWYQQSLDQGLQFLIQYYNGEERAKGNILERFSAQQFPDLHSELNLSSLELGDSALYFCASSYNLDEQFFGPGTRLTVL.